This entry is about one T cell receptor beta chain. The study recruited people aged roughly 18 to 100 years across approximately 24 US areas. Cohort allocation depended upon clinical history that participants reported. This record belongs to a study of blood T cell repertoires in COVID-19. Under the authors' procedure: Using reference gene primer amplification, nucleated cell counts were estimated. Only in-frame clones appear in the TCRdb table, and some are missing; sequencing was by immunoSEQ multiplex PCR. That table supplies the V and J calls and clone size; D and trimming were determined from the DNA. The table records about 250,000 clones, 85% of them present only once. The sequenced sample was PBMCs or T cells enriched from blood (not recorded which). The clonotype comes from a woman aged 45-65 years with acute COVID-19.

Here the CDR3 DNA reads TGTGCCAGCAGTGTCACCCGGGACAGGGTTAATTCACCCCTCCACTTT. This sequence encodes CASSVTRDRVNSPLHF. The V call is TRBV7-9, the J call TRBJ1-6; 9 bases map to TRBD1. The germline gives CDR1 SEHNR, CDR2 FQNEAQ (reference sequence). This CDR3 contains 16 residues. The trim removed 6 bases at V and 6 bases at J, leaving 9 bases unmatched.